Listed here are 31 T cell receptor beta chains from one sample, sequenced in a study of shared clonotypes between healthy human individuals. The protocol was immunoSEQ multiplex PCR, while the TCRdb copy is restricted to in-frame clones and leaves out a portion. The table lists roughly 2.2 million clones, about 90% of them singletons. Material for sequencing was naive CD4+ T cells from PBMCs. Subset noted: CD45RA+ positively selected. The receptors here all came from a man between 18 and 35 years old in good health. Some clones in this sample may be carry-over from other donors' samples.

The rearrangement joins TRBV19 to TRBJ1-5; D possibly corresponds to TRBD1 (5 bases). The CDR3 loop spans 16 amino acids. Deletions cut 3 bases from V and 1 base from J, with 13 bases between. From germline, CDR1 is LNHDA and CDR2 SQIVND (reference sequence). The CDR3 DNA follows: TGTGCCAGTAGTATTTACGGAGGACAAAGCAATCAGCCCCAGCATTTT. Translation: CASSIYGGQSNQPQHF.

The genes are TRBV4-3 and TRBJ1-4; D is uncertain. Trimming removed 0 bases from V and 3 bases from J, with 5 bases in between. Germline values: CDR1 LGHNA, CDR2 YSLEER. This CDR3 has 14 amino acids. For the CDR3, the DNA is TGCGCCAGCAGCCAAGAGCCCGCTAATGAAAAACTGTTTTTT. Amino acid sequence: CASSQEPANEKLFF.

The J gene is TRBJ2-3, the V gene TRBV7-2; D perhaps matches TRBD1 (5 bases). Germline CDR1 SGHTA, CDR2 FQGNSA. V lost 5 bases, J lost 5 bases, and 11 bases lay in between. This CDR3 contains 13 residues. As DNA, the CDR3 is TGTGCCAGCAGCCTGGGGCGTGAAGATACGCAGTATTTT. As protein: CASSLGREDTQYF.

The chain has TRBV4-3 and TRBJ2-7; TRBD1 is a possible D gene (6 bases). V was shortened by 4 bases and J by 0 bases, with 10 bases between the two germline ends. Germline CDR1 and CDR2: LGHNA and YSLEER. The CDR3 loop spans 14 amino acids. The CDR3 here is CASSLSGVSYEQYF. The CDR3 DNA is TGCGCCAGCAGCCTGTCAGGGGTCTCCTACGAGCAGTACTTC.

V usage is TRBV25-1 and J usage is TRBJ2-7, with D maybe TRBD1 (6 bases). The CDR3 is 15 amino acids. The germline CDR1 and CDR2 sequences are MGHDK and SYGVNS. Deletions cut 7 bases from V and 2 bases from J, with 18 bases between. The CDR3 loop reads CASTPGAGAPYEQYF. The CDR3 DNA reads as TGTGCCAGCACCCCCGGGGCAGGGGCACCCTACGAGCAGTACTTC.

In this sample, this clone turned up once. The chain links TRBV6-5 to TRBJ2-7; a possible D gene is TRBD2 (5 bases). Germline V gene lookup returns CDR1 MNHEY and CDR2 SVGAGI. Trimming pared 6 bases from V and 9 bases from J, leaving 18 bases between. This CDR3 spans 13 amino acids. The CDR3 protein is CASRTGLETWQYF. The CDR3 region has the DNA TGTGCCAGCAGAACCGGACTGGAGACGTGGCAGTACTTC.

The J gene is TRBJ1-2, the V gene TRBV30, with D hard to call. The germline V gene has CDR1 GTSNPN and CDR2 SVGIG (reference sequence). The CDR3 contains 14 residues. V gave up 1 base and J gave up 6 bases, with 15 bases separating them. CDR3 sequence (DNA): TGTGCCTGGAGTGCCCTTAGGTCGGGTAATGGCTACACCTTC. Protein: CAWSALRSGNGYTF.

The gene calls are TRBV15 and TRBJ2-7; tentative D call: TRBD1 (6 bases). CDR1 is LNHNV and CDR2 is YYDKDF in the germline V gene (reference sequence). Trimming pared 1 base from V and 7 bases from J, leaving 20 bases between. The CDR3 is 16 amino acids. CDR3 protein: CATSRGLGTGMAEQYF. The CDR3 DNA follows: TGTGCCACCAGCAGAGGTCTGGGCACAGGGATGGCAGAGCAGTACTTC.

The genes are TRBV9 and TRBJ2-1; D gene ambiguous. Trimming stripped 0 bases from V and 4 bases from J, with 8 bases between. Germline V gene lookup returns CDR1 SGDLS and CDR2 YYNGEE. CDR3 length: 14 amino acids. CDR3 protein: CASSVDFGYNEQFF. Here the CDR3 DNA reads TGTGCCAGCAGCGTAGATTTTGGGTACAATGAGCAGTTCTTC.

The J gene is TRBJ2-2, the V gene TRBV30; the match to TRBD2 covers 10 bases. Germline trimming cut 1 base from V and 9 bases from J; bases unmatched to any gene: 2. The CDR3 has 13 residues. CDR1 GTSNPN and CDR2 SVGIG come from the germline V gene (reference sequence). The CDR3 spells CAWSEGLARELFF. CDR3 sequence (DNA): TGTGCCTGGAGTGAGGGACTAGCGAGGGAGCTGTTTTTT.

The chain is built from TRBV28 and TRBJ2-7, with a weak D call TRBD2 (5 bases). The V and J ends lost 5 bases and 7 bases respectively, with 18 bases between them. The CDR3 spans 14 residues. The germline gives CDR1 MDHEN, CDR2 SYDVKM. CDR3 protein: CASSPIGGLGEQYF. CDR3 DNA: TGTGCCAGCAGTCCCATAGGCGGGCTAGGGGAGCAGTACTTC.

In regard to this clone: The identical CDR3 is also encoded by other nucleotide sequences in the sample. This chain uses TRBV7-9 with TRBJ1-2; the D gene is possibly TRBD1 (5 bases). The V and J ends lost 5 bases and 2 bases respectively, with 9 bases between them. The CDR3 has 13 amino acids. CDR1 and CDR2 from the germline V gene are SEHNR and FQNEAQ (reference sequence). CDR3 nucleotide sequence: TGTGCCAGCAGCCCTGACAGAAACTATGGCTACACCTTC. Its translation: CASSPDRNYGYTF.

In this sample, this clone turned up once. V and J are TRBV28 and TRBJ2-4; D may be TRBD2 (7 bases). The CDR3 consists of 18 residues. Deletions cut 7 bases from V and 0 bases from J, with 22 bases between. Germline V lookup: CDR1 MDHEN, CDR2 SYDVKM. The DNA of the CDR3 is TGTGCCAGCACCAAAGCAGGGGCTAGCGGACTAGCCAAAAACATTCAGTACTTC. It is translated as CASTKAGASGLAKNIQYF.

In DNA form, the CDR3 reads TGTGCCATCGGGTCGGGACTCGGGGTAGCTTTCTTT. This gives the protein CAIGSGLGVAFF. This rearrangement joins TRBV28 to TRBJ1-1, with a possible D match to TRBD1 (5 bases). The CDR3 is made up of 12 amino acids. Germline V gives CDR1 MDHEN, CDR2 SYDVKM. Trimming pared 10 bases from V and 10 bases from J, leaving 19 bases between.

The CDR3 is CASTLRRAGLSTDTQYF. The CDR3 DNA is TGTGCCAGCACGTTAAGGCGAGCGGGGTTGAGCACAGATACGCAGTATTTT. The V gene is TRBV5-6, the J gene TRBJ2-3, with 7 bases lining up with TRBD2. The CDR3 has 17 residues. Germline lookup yields CDR1 SGHDT and CDR2 YYEEEE. The junction had 13 bases not matched to a gene; V was cut back by 6 bases and J by 0 bases.

J is TRBJ1-2 and V is TRBV27; 12 bases agree with TRBD1. Germline V lookup: CDR1 MNHEY, CDR2 SMNVEV (reference sequence). J was trimmed by 1 base and V by 5 bases; bases with no gene match: 5. The CDR3 totals 16 residues. This CDR3 reads CASSLRDRGRNYGYTF. CDR3 sequence (DNA): TGTGCCAGCAGTCTCCGGGACAGGGGGCGTAACTATGGCTACACCTTC.

The chain recombines TRBV7-3 with TRBJ2-7; D may be TRBD1 (6 bases). Per the germline V gene, CDR1 is SGHTA and CDR2 is FQGTGA. V lost 3 bases to trimming and J lost 9 bases, with 12 bases between them. The CDR3 is 12 amino acids. CDR3 amino acids: CASSFPGVGQYF. The CDR3 region has the DNA TGTGCCAGCAGCTTTCCAGGGGTAGGGCAGTACTTC.

The chain recombines TRBV25-1 with TRBJ1-2, with D perhaps matching TRBD1 (6 bases). Germline V gives CDR1 MGHDK, CDR2 SYGVNS. Trimming pared 6 bases from V and 7 bases from J, leaving 18 bases between. The CDR3 runs 14 residues. DNA of the CDR3: TGTGCCAGCAGCCGCCTCGGACAGACGGGTGGCTACACCTTC. Translating gives CASSRLGQTGGYTF.

CDR3 sequence reads: CASSAGVIAGSQETQYF. CDR3 coding DNA: TGTGCCAGTAGTGCGGGGGTAATAGCGGGTTCCCAAGAGACCCAGTACTTC. The rearrangement joins TRBV19 to TRBJ2-5, with 7 positions matching TRBD2. V trimming: 5 bases; J trimming: 1 base; junction bases outside the gene matches: 13. Germline lookup yields CDR1 LNHDA and CDR2 SQIVND (reference sequence). The CDR3 length is 17 residues.

The chain couples TRBV28 to TRBJ2-4, with TRBD1 matching over 7 bases. Germline loops: CDR1 MDHEN, CDR2 SYDVKM. V trimming: 3 bases; J trimming: 3 bases; junction bases outside the gene matches: 8. This CDR3 contains 16 residues. CDR3 coding DNA: TGTGCCAGCAGTTTCCTCGGGACAGTGGGCAAAAACATTCAGTACTTC. This gives the protein CASSFLGTVGKNIQYF.

V is TRBV7-6 and J is TRBJ2-3; the D gene is possibly TRBD2 (5 bases). V was clipped by 3 bases and J by 5 bases, with 9 bases between them. Looked up from germline, CDR1 is SGHVS and CDR2 is FNYEAQ. CDR3 size: 13 residues. The CDR3 DNA follows: TGTGCCAGCAGCTTTTCACTAGGAGATACGCAGTATTTT. This gives the protein CASSFSLGDTQYF.

The V gene is TRBV12-1, the J gene TRBJ1-3. TRBV12-1 is described as a pseudogene. There are 10 residues in the CDR3. CDR3 nucleotide sequence: TGTGGTTTATTTGGAAACACCATATATTTT. It encodes CGLFGNTIYF.

This clone was counted a single time. The rearrangement joins TRBV19 to TRBJ2-2; the match to TRBD2 covers 9 bases. V dropped 5 bases and J dropped 10; count of bases not matched to a gene: 5. The V gene's germline CDR1 is LNHDA and CDR2 SQIVND (reference sequence). This CDR3 has 13 amino acids. In DNA, the CDR3 is TGTGCCAGTAGTGCGGGAGGGCCGGTGGAGCTGTTTTTT. Protein product: CASSAGGPVELFF.

The J gene is TRBJ2-1, the V gene TRBV29-1, with 9 bases lining up with TRBD1. Unmatched junction bases numbered 9, after V lost 6 bases and J lost 12 bases. Germline V CDR1 and CDR2: SQVTM, ANQGSEA. The length of the CDR3 is 12 residues. The CDR3 DNA is TGCAGCGTAGCCGGGACAGGGTTTCGGCAGTTCTTC. Amino acids: CSVAGTGFRQFF.

J is TRBJ2-1 and V is TRBV4-2, with a possible D match to TRBD1 (5 bases). Germline V gene lookup returns CDR1 LGHNA and CDR2 YNFKEQ. V was pared by 0 bases and J by 4 bases, with 19 bases between. This CDR3 contains 18 residues. In DNA, the CDR3 is TGTGCCAGCAGCCAAGAGCGGCGACAGCCGTCGAGGTACAATGAGCAGTTCTTC. Translated, it gives CASSQERRQPSRYNEQFF.

Worth noting for this clone: This CDR3 is also generated by other DNA sequences in the sample. V gene TRBV19 combines with J gene TRBJ1-1; 7 bases map to TRBD1. V dropped 8 bases and J dropped 1; count of bases not matched to a gene: 4. Germline-derived CDR1 and CDR2 are LNHDA and SQIVND (reference sequence). This CDR3 has 13 residues. CDR3 sequence reads: CASSGTANTEAFF. The CDR3 region has the DNA TGTGCCAGTTCGGGGACAGCGAACACTGAAGCTTTCTTT.

The chain couples TRBV11-2 to TRBJ2-7; TRBD2 is a possible D gene (5 bases). From germline, CDR1 is SGHAT and CDR2 FQNNGV. The V end lost 2 bases, the J end lost 2 bases, and 10 bases lay between the germline ends. The CDR3 is 14 residues long. CDR3 loop: CASSLSGGPYEQYF. The CDR3 DNA reads TGTGCCAGCAGCTTATCCGGAGGACCCTACGAGCAGTACTTC. Together with reference TRBV11-2 and TRBJ2-7, the CDR3 gives the full variable domain: EAGVAQSPRYKIIEKRQSVAFWCNPISGHATLYWYQQILGQGPKLLIQFQNNGVVDDSQLPKDRFSAERLKGVDSTLKIQPAKLEDSAVYLCASSLSGGPYEQYFGPGTRLTVT.

This clone has only one observation. This rearrangement joins TRBV19 to TRBJ2-7, with TRBD2 matching over 7 bases. Trimming removed 9 bases from V and 5 bases from J; junction bases left unmatched: 10. Germline CDR1 reads LNHDA; CDR2 reads SQIVND (reference sequence). The CDR3 has 13 amino acids. The CDR3 bases are TGTGCCAGCAGAGGACGGGGGGTCCACGAGCAGTACTTC. Protein: CASRGRGVHEQYF.

The V gene is TRBV7-2, the J gene TRBJ1-2, with TRBD1 as a possible D gene (6 bases). Germline V lookup: CDR1 SGHTA, CDR2 FQGNSA. V lost 2 bases to trimming and J lost 4 bases, with 17 bases between them. The CDR3 loop spans 16 amino acids. The CDR3 sequence: CASSLTRGTGSYGYTF. The CDR3 nucleotides read TGTGCCAGCAGCTTAACCCGCGGCACAGGGTCCTATGGCTACACCTTC.

The V and J genes are TRBV5-1 and TRBJ2-1; D remains unclear. Germline loops: CDR1 SGHRS, CDR2 YFSETQ. The CDR3 spans 16 residues. Trimming took 2 bases from V and 0 from J, leaving 12 bases between them. The CDR3 DNA reads TGCGCCAGCAGCTTAACACCTACCACCTCCTACAATGAGCAGTTCTTC. Translated, it gives CASSLTPTTSYNEQFF.

The rearrangement joins TRBV5-4 to TRBJ2-5; D might be TRBD1 (5 bases). Germline V CDR1 and CDR2: SGHNT, YYREEE (reference sequence). V shed 2 bases and J shed 3 bases, with 11 bases lying between them. The CDR3 is 14 residues long. The CDR3 nucleotides read TGTGCCAGCAGCTTATGGACATCTAAAGAGACCCAGTACTTC. This encodes CASSLWTSKETQYF.